The entry below gives a single T cell receptor beta chain sequence along with its context. The antigen remains undetermined. This sample is part of a study of OX40 agonist ivuxolimab in advanced cancers. Study results and caveats: Expanded clones were, on average, more numerous in CD8+ T cells than in CD4+.

This CDR3 region has 13 residues. Deletions cut 0 bases from V and 6 bases from J, with 6 bases between. Germline loops: CDR1 MNHNY, CDR2 SVGAGI (reference sequence). Here immunoSEQ multiplex PCR was the method, and the copy in TCRdb shows in-frame clones only, minus some. Here the sample spans 50,000 to 70,000 clones, roughly 84% being singletons. This TCR came from an adult with an advanced solid tumor such as melanoma, head and neck, liver or kidney cancer. The chain uses TRBV6-6 and TRBJ2-1; no clear D gene. The source material was CD4+ or CD8+ T cells sorted from blood, sampled in a trial of the OX40 agonist ivuxolimab. CDR3 in amino acids: CASSYSLLNEQFF. The CDR3 DNA follows: TGTGCCAGCAGTTACTCGCTTCTCAATGAGCAGTTCTTC.